This TCR beta chain was profiled in a study of beta chain features in type 1 diabetes. The CDR3 sequence is 14 residues long. Germline values: CDR1 ENHRY, CDR2 SYGVKD. V lost 9 bases and J 4 bases, leaving 18 bases between the germline ends. General study findings and limits: Insertion counts at VDJ junctions were lower in type 1 diabetes patients, who also showed more deletions there. Patients with Type 1 diabetes showed moderately but significantly shorter TCRB CDR3s in all four CD4+ subsets.

The table lists this clone with a few counts. The antigen is unknown. The isolated RNA, all of it, was reverse transcribed, so expressed TCRB transcripts were what got sequenced. Sequencing used immunoSEQ multiplex PCR; TCRdb keeps in-frame clones, though not all of them. The table has over 650,000 clones, about 14% seen once. The chain recombines TRBV10-3 with TRBJ1-2; D not resolved. Input material: naive CD4+ T cells from blood. This TCR derives from a man between 18 and 35 years old with type 1 diabetes. The CDR3 here is CAITSTALSYGYTF. In DNA, the CDR3 is TGTGCCATTACTTCCACGGCGCTCTCCTATGGCTACACCTTC.